This entry lists 27 T cell receptor beta chains sequenced from one sample in a study of blood T cell repertoires in COVID-19. TCRdb's table, derived via immunoSEQ multiplex PCR, lists solely in-frame clones and lacks some. This table has 300,000 to 350,000 clones, approximately 90% appearing once. Material for sequencing was peripheral blood. The source of these receptors is a woman in her 30s with COVID-19, enrolled during active disease.

The chain combines TRBV28 with TRBJ2-1; TRBD2 is a possible D gene (5 bases). This CDR3 region has 15 residues. Trimming removed 8 bases at V and 5 bases at J, with 19 bases between. Looked up from germline, CDR1 is MDHEN and CDR2 is SYDVKM. CDR3 loop: CASRPRGSRHNEQFF. In DNA form, the CDR3 reads TGTGCCAGCCGACCCCGGGGTAGCCGACACAATGAGCAGTTCTTC.

This clone was recorded once. The V and J genes are TRBV12-3 or TRBV12-4 and TRBJ2-3; D gene ambiguous. Deletions cut 3 bases from V and 8 bases from J, with 9 bases between. There are 12 residues in the CDR3. As DNA, the CDR3 is TGTGCCAGCAGTTTGACGGAGCCTACGCAGTATTTT. It translates to CASSLTEPTQYF.

The rearrangement links TRBV10-3 to TRBJ2-2; 8 nucleotides agree with TRBD1. V dropped 4 bases and J dropped 0; count of bases not matched to a gene: 7. The length of the CDR3 is 17 residues. The germline CDR1 and CDR2 sequences are ENHRY and SYGVKD. The CDR3 region is CAISVSWTGTNTGELFF. The CDR3 DNA is TGTGCCATCAGTGTTTCCTGGACAGGGACGAACACCGGGGAGCTGTTTTTT.

The chain has TRBV27 and TRBJ2-7; maybe TRBD1 (6 bases). There are 14 residues in the CDR3. Germline V CDR1 and CDR2: MNHEY, SMNVEV (reference sequence). Trimming removed 4 bases at V and 5 bases at J, with 15 bases between. The chain's CDR3 is CASSSEQGDDEQYF. As DNA, the CDR3 is TGTGCCAGCAGTTCAGAACAGGGCGACGACGAGCAGTACTTC.

The chain joins TRBV29-1 to TRBJ2-7, with TRBD2 matching 11 bases. In germline, CDR1 is SQVTM, CDR2 ANQGSEA. CDR3 length: 13 amino acids. Germline trimming cut 6 bases from V and 4 bases from J; bases unmatched to any gene: 5. The CDR3, as DNA: TGCAGCGTGGGGACTAGCGGTTATTACGAGCAGTACTTC. This sequence encodes CSVGTSGYYEQYF.

This chain connects TRBV7-2 to TRBJ2-2; D remains unclear. This CDR3 contains 12 residues. The V gene lost 4 bases and the J gene lost 5 bases, with 5 bases spanning the gap. The germline V gene encodes CDR1 SGHTA and CDR2 FQGNSA. The CDR3: CASSSHTGELFF. CDR3 nucleotide sequence: TGTGCCAGCAGCTCCCATACCGGGGAGCTGTTTTTT.

A few counts support this clone. This sequence joins TRBV5-1 and TRBJ1-6; 10 positions match TRBD1. CDR1 and CDR2 (germline): SGHRS, YFSETQ. The trim removed 4 bases at V and 7 bases at J, leaving 2 bases unmatched. The CDR3 is 14 residues long. The CDR3: CASSPDRGNSPLHF. The DNA of the CDR3 is TGCGCCAGCAGCCCGGACAGGGGGAATTCACCCCTCCACTTT.

The genes are TRBV6-2 or TRBV6-3 and TRBJ2-3, with D perhaps matching TRBD2 (5 bases). This CDR3 spans 14 amino acids. The germline gives CDR1 MNHEY, CDR2 SVGEGT. Trimming removed 0 bases at V and 3 bases at J, with 7 bases between. For the CDR3, the DNA is TGTGCCAGCAGTTACTCTCCGGGGACAGATACGCAGTATTTT. It encodes CASSYSPGTDTQYF.

The rearrangement uses TRBV29-1 and TRBJ2-5, with unresolved D. The germline V gene encodes CDR1 SQVTM and CDR2 ANQGSEA. CDR3 length equals 16 residues. V shed 5 bases and J shed 5 bases, with 24 bases lying between them. This CDR3 reads CSVSLRLVEPPETQYF. As DNA, the CDR3 is TGCAGCGTTAGTTTGAGGCTAGTCGAGCCCCCCGAGACCCAGTACTTC. The complete variable domain, with remaining parts taken from reference TRBV29-1 and TRBJ2-5, reads SAVISQKPSRDICQRGTSLTIQCQVDSQVTMMFWYRQQPGQSLTLIATANQGSEATYESGFVIDKFPISRPNLTFSTLTVSNMSPEDSSIYLCSVSLRLVEPPETQYFGPGTRLLVL.

This clone was recorded once. The chain is built from TRBV27 and TRBJ2-1; 13 nucleotides agree with TRBD2. Germline-derived CDR1 and CDR2 are MNHEY and SMNVEV (reference sequence). The CDR3 length is 17 residues. Germline trimming cut 2 bases from V and 6 bases from J; bases unmatched to any gene: 7. In DNA form, the CDR3 reads TGTGCCAGCAGTTTAGGGGGGGGACTAGCGGGACTCAATGAGCAGTTCTTC. This sequence encodes CASSLGGGLAGLNEQFF.

The sample holds many counts of this clone. The V and J genes are TRBV5-4 and TRBJ2-3; TRBD2 matches at 11 bases. From germline, CDR1 is SGHNT and CDR2 YYREEE (reference sequence). The CDR3 consists of 16 residues. V was pared by 3 bases and J by 4 bases, with 7 bases of the junction left unmatched. The chain's CDR3 is CASSYNSGRVADTQYF. CDR3 DNA sequence: TGTGCCAGCAGCTACAATAGCGGGAGGGTTGCAGATACGCAGTATTTT. Full variable domain (rest looked up from reference TRBV5-4 and TRBJ2-3): ETGVTQSPTHLIKTRGQQVTLRCSSQSGHNTVSWYQQALGQGPQFIFQYYREEENGRGNFPPRFSGLQFPNYSSELNVNALELDDSALYLCASSYNSGRVADTQYFGPGTRLTVL.

This clone was seen only once. The same CDR3 also results from other DNA sequences found in this sample. The CDR3 DNA follows: TGTGCCAGCAGTCCCAGGACTAGCTCCTACGAGCAGTACTTC. It yields the protein CASSPRTSSYEQYF. This chain uses TRBV28 with TRBJ2-7; TRBD2 aligns across 7 bases. Germline V gene data show CDR1 as MDHEN and CDR2 as SYDVKM. This CDR3 has 14 residues. The junction had 4 bases not matched to a gene; V was cut back by 5 bases and J by 0 bases.

This clone was detected once. This sequence joins TRBV5-1 and TRBJ2-3, with 10 bases fitting TRBD2. The CDR3 is 14 amino acids. V dropped 4 bases and J dropped 3; count of bases not matched to a gene: 2. The germline V gene encodes CDR1 SGHRS and CDR2 YFSETQ. In nucleotides, the CDR3 is TGCGCCAGCAGCGGGGGACTAGCGACAGATACGCAGTATTTT. This encodes CASSGGLATDTQYF.

The chain recombines TRBV7-2 with TRBJ2-1; 12 bases map to TRBD2. Trimming at V came to 6 bases and at J to 8 bases, leaving 11 bases not matched to a gene. Germline V gives CDR1 SGHTA, CDR2 FQGNSA. This CDR3 spans 16 amino acids. The CDR3 protein is CASRKSPGLAGDEQFF. The CDR3 nucleotides are TGTGCCAGCAGAAAATCACCGGGACTAGCGGGCGATGAGCAGTTCTTC.

The chain recombines TRBV28 with TRBJ2-6; 7 bases are shared with TRBD1. The CDR3 is 18 residues long. Germline CDR1 reads MDHEN; CDR2 reads SYDVKM. After removal of 2 bases from V and 0 bases from J, the junction contained 7 bases not matched to a gene. CDR3 residues: CASSLSGRGFSGANVLTF. In DNA, the CDR3 is TGTGCCAGCAGTTTAAGCGGCAGGGGGTTCTCTGGGGCCAACGTCCTGACTTTC.

CDR3 nucleotide sequence: TGTGCCAGCAGCAAGCTAGAGCAGGGGGCGCTTCTAACCACTGAAGCTTTCTTT. This gives the protein CASSKLEQGALLTTEAFF. The rearrangement links TRBV21-1 to TRBJ1-1; whether TRBD1, the table's D call, matches the DNA was not checked. TRBV21-1 is a pseudogene segment. This CDR3 has 18 residues.

The V and J genes are TRBV9 and TRBJ2-3; the D is unclear. In germline, CDR1 is SGDLS, CDR2 YYNGEE. The CDR3 loop spans 13 amino acids. Trimming pared 4 bases from V and 5 bases from J, leaving 11 bases between. In nucleotides, the CDR3 is TGTGCCAGCAGCACTCCCTCTTTAGATACGCAGTATTTT. It codes for CASSTPSLDTQYF.

The CDR3 reads CASSLSFQGPNPNTGELFF. CDR3 DNA sequence: TGTGCCAGCAGCTTATCATTCCAGGGCCCAAATCCGAACACCGGGGAGCTGTTTTTT. V gene TRBV11-3 combines with J gene TRBJ2-2, with TRBD1 as a possible D gene (5 bases). Germline CDR1 reads SGHNT; CDR2 reads YENEEA. The germline V and J ends were trimmed by 2 bases and 0 bases, with 19 bases remaining between them. CDR3 length: 19 residues.

The rearrangement uses TRBV6-6 and TRBJ2-7; 9 bases agree with TRBD1. The CDR3 spans 14 residues. CDR1 is MNHNY, CDR2 SVGAGI, per germline (reference sequence). J was trimmed by 7 bases and V by 2 bases; bases with no gene match: 6. The CDR3 here is CASSYTGQGKEQYF. The CDR3 coding sequence is TGTGCCAGCAGTTACACAGGACAGGGGAAGGAGCAGTACTTC.

This clone appeared a single time. The J gene is TRBJ2-1, the V gene TRBV19, with TRBD2 matching over 14 bases. CDR1 is LNHDA and CDR2 is SQIVND in the germline V gene (reference sequence). CDR3 size: 16 residues. V was clipped by 4 bases and J by 3 bases; unmatched bases: 2. The CDR3 sequence: CASSTGLAGVYNEQFF. The CDR3 nucleotides are TGTGCCAGTAGTACGGGACTAGCGGGAGTCTACAATGAGCAGTTCTTC.

Notes on this clone: This sample also contains other DNA sequences that code for the same CDR3. V and J are TRBV24-1 and TRBJ2-2; no reliable D call. There are 15 residues in the CDR3. V was shortened by 1 base and J by 2 bases, with 7 bases between the two germline ends. CDR1 and CDR2 (germline): KGHDR, SFDVKD. The chain's CDR3 is CATSDLGGNTGELFF. CDR3 coding DNA: TGTGCCACCAGTGATTTAGGCGGTAACACCGGGGAGCTGTTTTTT.

This chain uses TRBV6-4 with TRBJ2-7, with D perhaps TRBD2 (5 bases). The CDR3 sequence is 15 residues long. CDR1 and CDR2 (germline): MRHNA, SNTAGT. The ends were cut back, 4 bases at V and 4 bases at J, with 17 bases in the middle. CDR3 DNA: TGTGCCAGCAGTGCCCAAATCGGCGAGGGTTACGAGCAGTACTTC. It encodes CASSAQIGEGYEQYF.

The CDR3 DNA sequence: TGTGCCAGCAGTGAGTCGGCAGGGAATCTTGCCGAGCAGTACTTC. Its protein is CASSESAGNLAEQYF. This sequence joins TRBV6-1 and TRBJ2-7, with D maybe TRBD1 (5 bases). The CDR3 covers 15 residues. V lost 3 bases and J lost 6, with 18 bases in between. From germline, CDR1 is MNHNS and CDR2 SASEGT.

This chain connects TRBV30 to TRBJ2-7; 10 bases are a match to TRBD1. Germline-derived CDR1 and CDR2 are GTSNPN and SVGIG (reference sequence). The CDR3 spans 15 residues. The V gene end was trimmed by 4 bases and the J gene end by 7 bases; junction bases not matched to a gene: 13. CDR3 sequence: CAWNPPGQGLGEQYF. The CDR3 DNA reads TGTGCCTGGAATCCTCCGGGACAGGGGCTGGGTGAGCAGTACTTC. Full variable domain (missing parts from reference TRBV30 and TRBJ2-7): SQTIHQWPATLVQPVGSPLSLECTVEGTSNPNLYWYRQAAGRGLQLLFYSVGIGQISSEVPQNLSASRPQDRQFILSSKKLLLSDSGFYLCAWNPPGQGLGEQYFGPGTRLTVT.

The chain has TRBV25-1 and TRBJ2-2, with TRBD2 matching over 9 bases. J lost 3 bases, V lost 2 bases, and 1 base had no gene match. This CDR3 has 15 residues. Germline V gene lookup returns CDR1 MGHDK and CDR2 SYGVNS. The CDR3 loop is CASSEAGGHTGELFF. The CDR3 bases are TGTGCCAGCAGTGAAGCGGGAGGGCACACCGGGGAGCTGTTTTTT.

CDR3 loop: CASSLFLTGDGYTF. Here the CDR3 DNA reads TGTGCCAGCAGTTTATTCTTGACAGGAGATGGCTACACCTTC. The chain has TRBV28 and TRBJ1-2, with a tentative D call TRBD1 (6 bases). The V and J ends lost 1 base and 6 bases respectively, with 12 bases between them. The CDR3 consists of 14 residues. Germline-derived CDR1 and CDR2 are MDHEN and SYDVKM.

The chain employs TRBV28 and TRBJ1-2; TRBD1 aligns across 10 bases. This CDR3 has 15 amino acids. From germline, CDR1 is MDHEN and CDR2 SYDVKM. J gave up 5 bases and V 5 bases, and 8 bases lay outside the gene matches. CDR3 sequence: CASSLTPGQGYGYTF. The DNA of the CDR3 is TGTGCCAGCAGTCTGACCCCGGGACAGGGGTATGGCTACACCTTC.